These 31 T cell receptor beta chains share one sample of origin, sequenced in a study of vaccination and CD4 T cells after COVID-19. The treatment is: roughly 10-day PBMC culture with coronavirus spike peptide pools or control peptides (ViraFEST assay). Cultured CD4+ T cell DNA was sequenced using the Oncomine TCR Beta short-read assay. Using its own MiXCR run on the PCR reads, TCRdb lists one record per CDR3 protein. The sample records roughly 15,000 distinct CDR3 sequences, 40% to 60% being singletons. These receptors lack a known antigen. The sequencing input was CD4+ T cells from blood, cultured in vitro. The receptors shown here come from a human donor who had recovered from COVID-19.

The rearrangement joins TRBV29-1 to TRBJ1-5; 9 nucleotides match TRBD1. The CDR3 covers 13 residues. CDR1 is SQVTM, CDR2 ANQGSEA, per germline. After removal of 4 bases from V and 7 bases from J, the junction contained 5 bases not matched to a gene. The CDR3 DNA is TGCAGCGTTGGGACAGGGGTCAAGCAGCCCCAGCATTTT. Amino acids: CSVGTGVKQPQHF.

In DNA form, the CDR3 reads TGCAGTGCTCACGGACTAGCGGGGGGCCTAGGTGGCAATGAGCAGTTCTTC. Protein product: CSAHGLAGGLGGNEQFF. V and J are TRBV20-1 and TRBJ2-1, with 14 bases fitting TRBD2. Germline lookup yields CDR1 DFQATT and CDR2 SNEGSKA (reference sequence). The CDR3 is 17 residues long. V lost 5 bases and J lost 6; bases outside the gene matches: 12.

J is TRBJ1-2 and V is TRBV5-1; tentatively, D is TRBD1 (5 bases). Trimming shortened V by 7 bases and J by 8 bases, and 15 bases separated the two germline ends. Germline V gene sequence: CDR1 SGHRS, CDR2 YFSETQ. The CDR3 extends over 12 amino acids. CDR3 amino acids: CASHQGPGGYTF. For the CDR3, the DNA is TGCGCCAGCCACCAGGGCCCAGGCGGCTACACCTTC.

The CDR3: CSARDSREKTDTQYF. DNA for the CDR3: TGCAGTGCTAGAGATTCGCGGGAGAAAACAGATACGCAGTATTTT. V and J are TRBV20-1 and TRBJ2-3; 7 bases line up with TRBD2. V lost 0 bases, J lost 3 bases, and 6 bases stayed unmatched. This CDR3 spans 15 amino acids. CDR1 is DFQATT and CDR2 is SNEGSKA in the germline V gene (reference sequence).

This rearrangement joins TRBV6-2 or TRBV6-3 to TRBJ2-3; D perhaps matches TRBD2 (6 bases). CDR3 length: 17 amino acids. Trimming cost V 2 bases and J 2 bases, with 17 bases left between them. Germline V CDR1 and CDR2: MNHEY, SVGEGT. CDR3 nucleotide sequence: TGTGCCAGCAGTTACCCGTCGGAGGGGAAATTCACAGATACGCAGTATTTT. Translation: CASSYPSEGKFTDTQYF.

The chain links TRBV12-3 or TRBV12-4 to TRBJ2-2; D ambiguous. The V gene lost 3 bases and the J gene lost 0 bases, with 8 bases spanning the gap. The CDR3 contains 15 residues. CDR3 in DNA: TGTGCCAGCAGTTTCAGACCCCCGAACACCGGGGAGCTGTTTTTT. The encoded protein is CASSFRPPNTGELFF.

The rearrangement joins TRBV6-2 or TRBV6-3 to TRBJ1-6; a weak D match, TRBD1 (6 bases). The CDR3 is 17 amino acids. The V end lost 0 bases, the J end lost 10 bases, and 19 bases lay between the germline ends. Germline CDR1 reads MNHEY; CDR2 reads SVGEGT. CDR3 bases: TGTGCCAGCAGTTACTCCGATTACAGGGACCCCCGGTCACCCCTCCACTTT. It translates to CASSYSDYRDPRSPLHF.

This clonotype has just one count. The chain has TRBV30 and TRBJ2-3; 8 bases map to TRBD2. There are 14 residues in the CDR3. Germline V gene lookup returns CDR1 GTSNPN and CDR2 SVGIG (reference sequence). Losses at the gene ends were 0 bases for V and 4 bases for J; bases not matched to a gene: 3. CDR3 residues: CAWSVSGRSDTQYF. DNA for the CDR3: TGTGCCTGGAGTGTAAGCGGGAGATCAGATACGCAGTATTTT.

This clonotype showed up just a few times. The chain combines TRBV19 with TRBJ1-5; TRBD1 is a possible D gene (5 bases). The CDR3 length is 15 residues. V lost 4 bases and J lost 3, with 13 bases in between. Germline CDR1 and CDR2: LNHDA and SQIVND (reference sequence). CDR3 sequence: CASSSEGLDNQPQHF. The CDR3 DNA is TGTGCCAGTAGTAGTGAGGGACTCGACAATCAGCCCCAGCATTTT. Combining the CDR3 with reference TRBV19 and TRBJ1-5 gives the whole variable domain DGGITQSPKYLFRKEGQNVTLSCEQNLNHDAMYWYRQDPGQGLRLIYYSQIVNDFQKGDIAEGYSVSREKKESFPLTVTSAQKNPTAFYLCASSSEGLDNQPQHFGDGTRLSIL.

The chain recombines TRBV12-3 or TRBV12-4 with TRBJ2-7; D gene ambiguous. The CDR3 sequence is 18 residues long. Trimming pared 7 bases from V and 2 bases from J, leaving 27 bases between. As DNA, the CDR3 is TGTGCCAGCACTACTTCACCGCGGTGGCAGACTGTACCCTACGAGCAGTACTTC. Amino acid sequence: CASTTSPRWQTVPYEQYF.

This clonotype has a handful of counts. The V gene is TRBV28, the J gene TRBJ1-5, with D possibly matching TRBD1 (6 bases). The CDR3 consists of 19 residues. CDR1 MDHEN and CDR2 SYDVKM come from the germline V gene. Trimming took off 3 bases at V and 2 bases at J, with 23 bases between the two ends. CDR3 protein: CASSFSGGGLGLGNQPQHF. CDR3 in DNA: TGTGCCAGCAGTTTTTCTGGAGGGGGTTTAGGTCTTGGCAATCAGCCCCAGCATTTT. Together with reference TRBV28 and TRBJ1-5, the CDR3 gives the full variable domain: DVKVTQSSRYLVKRTGEKVFLECVQDMDHENMFWYRQDPGLGLRLIYFSYDVKMKEKGDIPEGYSVSREKKERFSLILESASTNQTSMYLCASSFSGGGLGLGNQPQHFGDGTRLSIL.

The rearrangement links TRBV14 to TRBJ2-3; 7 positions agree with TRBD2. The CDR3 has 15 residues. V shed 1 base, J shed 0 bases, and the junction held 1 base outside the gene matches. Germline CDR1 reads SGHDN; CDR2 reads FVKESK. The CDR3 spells CASSQVLASTDTQYF. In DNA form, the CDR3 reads TGTGCCAGCAGCCAAGTACTAGCGAGCACAGATACGCAGTATTTT.

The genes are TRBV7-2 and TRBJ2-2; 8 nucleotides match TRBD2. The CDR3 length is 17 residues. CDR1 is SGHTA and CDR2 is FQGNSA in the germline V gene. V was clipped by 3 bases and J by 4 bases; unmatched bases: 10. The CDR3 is CASSFRLAGGPTGELFF. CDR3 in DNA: TGTGCCAGCAGCTTCAGGTTGGCGGGAGGACCCACCGGGGAGCTGTTTTTT.

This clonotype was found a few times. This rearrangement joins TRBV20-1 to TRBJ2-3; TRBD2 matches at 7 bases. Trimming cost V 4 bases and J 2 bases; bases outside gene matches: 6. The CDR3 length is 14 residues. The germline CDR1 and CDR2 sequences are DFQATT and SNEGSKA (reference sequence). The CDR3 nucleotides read TGCAGTGCTATAGGAGCGGGATACACAGATACGCAGTATTTT. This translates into CSAIGAGYTDTQYF.

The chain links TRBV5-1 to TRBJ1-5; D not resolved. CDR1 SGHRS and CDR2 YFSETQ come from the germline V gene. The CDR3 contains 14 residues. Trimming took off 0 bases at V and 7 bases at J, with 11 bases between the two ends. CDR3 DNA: TGCGCCAGCAGCTTGGCCGGAGGAAGGCAGCCCCAGCATTTT. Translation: CASSLAGGRQPQHF. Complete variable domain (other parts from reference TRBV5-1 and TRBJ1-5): KAGVTQTPRYLIKTRGQQVTLSCSPISGHRSVSWYQQTPGQGLQFLFEYFSETQRNKGNFPGRFSGRQFSNSRSEMNVSTLELGDSALYLCASSLAGGRQPQHFGDGTRLSIL.

CDR3 region: CATKKQLFTDTQYF. CDR3 in DNA: TGTGCCACCAAGAAACAGCTCTTCACAGATACGCAGTATTTT. This chain joins TRBV12-3 or TRBV12-4 and TRBJ2-3; D gene uncertain. The V end lost 10 bases, the J end lost 2 bases, and 16 bases lay between the germline ends. The CDR3 is made up of 14 amino acids.

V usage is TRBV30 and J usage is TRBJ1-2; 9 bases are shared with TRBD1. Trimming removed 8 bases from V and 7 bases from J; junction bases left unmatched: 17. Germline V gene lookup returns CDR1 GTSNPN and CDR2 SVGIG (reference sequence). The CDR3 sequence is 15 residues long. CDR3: CAGGTGQGMVPGYTF. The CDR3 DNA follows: TGTGCCGGGGGAACTGGACAGGGGATGGTTCCTGGCTACACCTTC.

CDR3 loop: CSVWQPNEKLFF. The CDR3, as DNA: TGCAGTGTGTGGCAGCCTAATGAAAAACTGTTTTTT. The rearrangement joins TRBV20-1 to TRBJ1-4; D uncertain. V lost 7 bases and J lost 3, with 9 bases in between. Per the germline V gene, CDR1 is DFQATT and CDR2 is SNEGSKA (reference sequence). The CDR3 has 12 residues.

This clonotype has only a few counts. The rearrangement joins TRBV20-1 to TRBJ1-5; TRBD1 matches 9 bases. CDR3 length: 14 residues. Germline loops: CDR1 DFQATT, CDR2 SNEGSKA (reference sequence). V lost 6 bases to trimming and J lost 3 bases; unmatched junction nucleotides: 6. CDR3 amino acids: CSAETGGYNQPQHF. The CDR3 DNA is TGCAGTGCCGAGACAGGGGGTTACAATCAGCCCCAGCATTTT.

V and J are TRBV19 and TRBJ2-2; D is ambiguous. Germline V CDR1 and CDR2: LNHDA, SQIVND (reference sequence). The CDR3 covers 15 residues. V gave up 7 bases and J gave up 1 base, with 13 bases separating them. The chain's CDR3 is CASTPFPQNTGELFF. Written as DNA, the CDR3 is TGTGCCAGTACTCCTTTTCCACAGAACACCGGGGAGCTGTTTTTT.

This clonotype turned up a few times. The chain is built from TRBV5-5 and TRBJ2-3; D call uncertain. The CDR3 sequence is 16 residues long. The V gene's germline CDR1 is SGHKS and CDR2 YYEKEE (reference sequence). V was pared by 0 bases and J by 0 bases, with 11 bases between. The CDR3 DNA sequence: TGTGCCAGCAGCTTGGCCCCGGTCCGTAGCACAGATACGCAGTATTTT. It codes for CASSLAPVRSTDTQYF.

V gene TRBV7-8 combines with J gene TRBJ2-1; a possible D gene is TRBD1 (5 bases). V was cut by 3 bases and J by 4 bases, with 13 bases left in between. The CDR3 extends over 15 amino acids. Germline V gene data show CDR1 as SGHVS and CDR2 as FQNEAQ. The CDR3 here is CASSFTLDRYNEQFF. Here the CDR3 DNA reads TGTGCCAGCAGCTTTACCCTAGACAGATACAATGAGCAGTTCTTC.

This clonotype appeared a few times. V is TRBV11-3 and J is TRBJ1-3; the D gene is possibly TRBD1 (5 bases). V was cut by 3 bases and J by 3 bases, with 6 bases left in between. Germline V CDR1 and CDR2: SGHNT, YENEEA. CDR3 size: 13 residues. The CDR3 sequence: CASSLRGGNTIYF. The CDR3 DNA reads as TGTGCCAGCAGCTTGAGGGGTGGAAACACCATATATTTT.

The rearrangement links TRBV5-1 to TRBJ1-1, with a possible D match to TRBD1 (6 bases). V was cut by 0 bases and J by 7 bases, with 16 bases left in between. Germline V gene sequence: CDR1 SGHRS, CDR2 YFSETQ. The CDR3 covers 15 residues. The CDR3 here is CASSLAAGGAGEAFF. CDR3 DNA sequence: TGCGCCAGCAGCTTGGCGGCCGGGGGCGCAGGTGAAGCTTTCTTT.

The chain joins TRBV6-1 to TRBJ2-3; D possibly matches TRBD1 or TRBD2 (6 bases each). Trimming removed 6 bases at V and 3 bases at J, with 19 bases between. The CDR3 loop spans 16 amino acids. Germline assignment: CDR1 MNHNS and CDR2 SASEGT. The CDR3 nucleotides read TGTGCCAGCAGAATGGGGGGCCAGAAGTGGACAGATACGCAGTATTTT. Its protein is CASRMGGQKWTDTQYF.

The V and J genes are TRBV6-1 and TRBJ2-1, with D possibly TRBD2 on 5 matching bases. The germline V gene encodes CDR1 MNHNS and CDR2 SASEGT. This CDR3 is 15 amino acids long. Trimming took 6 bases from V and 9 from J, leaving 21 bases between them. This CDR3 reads CASREKGGWAGEQFF. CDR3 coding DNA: TGTGCCAGCAGGGAAAAGGGTGGGTGGGCGGGTGAGCAGTTCTTC.

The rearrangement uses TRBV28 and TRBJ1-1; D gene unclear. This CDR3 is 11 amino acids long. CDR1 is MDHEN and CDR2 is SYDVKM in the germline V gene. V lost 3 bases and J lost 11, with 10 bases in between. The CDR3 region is CASSLGLGAFF. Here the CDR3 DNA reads TGTGCCAGCAGTTTGGGGTTAGGGGCTTTCTTT.

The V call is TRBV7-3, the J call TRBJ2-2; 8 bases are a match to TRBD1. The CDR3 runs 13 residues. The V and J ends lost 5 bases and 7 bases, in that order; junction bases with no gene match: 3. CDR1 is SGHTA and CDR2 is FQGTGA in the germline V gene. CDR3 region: CASSRDRIGELFF. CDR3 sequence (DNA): TGTGCCAGCAGCCGGGACAGGATCGGGGAGCTGTTTTTT.

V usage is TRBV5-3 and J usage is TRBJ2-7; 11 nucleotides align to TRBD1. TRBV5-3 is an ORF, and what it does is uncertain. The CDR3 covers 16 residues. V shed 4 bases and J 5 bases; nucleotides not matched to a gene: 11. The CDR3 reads CARSLETGTGGHEQYF. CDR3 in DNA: TGTGCCAGAAGCCTAGAAACCGGGACAGGGGGTCACGAGCAGTACTTC.

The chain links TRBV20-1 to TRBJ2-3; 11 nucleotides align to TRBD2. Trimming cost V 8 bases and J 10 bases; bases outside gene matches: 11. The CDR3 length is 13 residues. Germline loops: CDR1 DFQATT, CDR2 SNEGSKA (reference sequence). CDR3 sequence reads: CSHLAGGRDAQYF. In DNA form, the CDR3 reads TGCAGTCACCTAGCGGGGGGAAGGGATGCGCAGTATTTT.

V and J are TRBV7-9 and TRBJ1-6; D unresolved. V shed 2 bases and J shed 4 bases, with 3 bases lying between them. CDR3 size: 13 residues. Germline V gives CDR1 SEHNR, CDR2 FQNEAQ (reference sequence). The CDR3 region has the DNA TGTGCCAGCAGCTTACAATATAATTCACCCCTCCACTTT. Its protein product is CASSLQYNSPLHF. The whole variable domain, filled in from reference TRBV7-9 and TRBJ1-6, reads DTGVSQNPRHKITKRGQNVTFRCDPISEHNRLYWYRQTLGQGPEFLTYFQNEAQLEKSRLLSDRFSAERPKGSFSTLEIQRTEQGDSAMYLCASSLQYNSPLHFGNGTRLTVT.